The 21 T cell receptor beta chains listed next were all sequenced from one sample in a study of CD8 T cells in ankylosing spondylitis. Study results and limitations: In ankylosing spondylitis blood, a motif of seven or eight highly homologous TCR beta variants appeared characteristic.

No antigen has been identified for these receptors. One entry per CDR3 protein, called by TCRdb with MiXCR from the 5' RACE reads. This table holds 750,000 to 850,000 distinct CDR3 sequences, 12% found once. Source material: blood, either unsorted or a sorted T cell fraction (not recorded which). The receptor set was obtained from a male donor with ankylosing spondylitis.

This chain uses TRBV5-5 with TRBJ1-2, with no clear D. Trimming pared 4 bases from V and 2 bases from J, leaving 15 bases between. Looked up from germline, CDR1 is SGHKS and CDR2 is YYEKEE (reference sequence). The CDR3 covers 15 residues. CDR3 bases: TGTGCCAGCAGCGTGAATGCCTTTATGAACTATGGCTACACCTTC. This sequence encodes CASSVNAFMNYGYTF.

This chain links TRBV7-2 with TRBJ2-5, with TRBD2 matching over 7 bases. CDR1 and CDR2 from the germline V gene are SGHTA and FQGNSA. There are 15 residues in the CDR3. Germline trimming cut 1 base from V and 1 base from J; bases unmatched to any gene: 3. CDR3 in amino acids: CASSLGAGVQETQYF. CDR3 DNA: TGTGCCAGCAGCTTAGGGGCGGGGGTCCAAGAGACCCAGTACTTC.

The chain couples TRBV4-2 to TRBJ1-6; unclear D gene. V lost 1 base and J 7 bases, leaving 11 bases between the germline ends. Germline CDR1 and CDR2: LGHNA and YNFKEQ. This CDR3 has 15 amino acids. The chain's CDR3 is CASSQGRQPNSPLHF. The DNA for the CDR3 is TGTGCCAGCAGCCAAGGCAGGCAGCCGAATTCACCCCTCCACTTT.

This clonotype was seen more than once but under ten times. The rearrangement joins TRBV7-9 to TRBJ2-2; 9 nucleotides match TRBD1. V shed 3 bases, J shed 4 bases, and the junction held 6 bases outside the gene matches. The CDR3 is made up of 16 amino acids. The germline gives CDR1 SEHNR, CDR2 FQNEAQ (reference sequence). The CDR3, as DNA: TGTGCCAGCAGCTTTGGGACAGGGTGGAGCACCGGGGAGCTGTTTTTT. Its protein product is CASSFGTGWSTGELFF.

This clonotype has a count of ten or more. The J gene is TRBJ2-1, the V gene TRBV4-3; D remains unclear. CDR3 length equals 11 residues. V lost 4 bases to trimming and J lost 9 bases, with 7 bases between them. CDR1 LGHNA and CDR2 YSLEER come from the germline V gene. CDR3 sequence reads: CASSRRGEQFF. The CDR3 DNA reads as TGCGCCAGCAGCCGACGCGGTGAGCAGTTCTTC.

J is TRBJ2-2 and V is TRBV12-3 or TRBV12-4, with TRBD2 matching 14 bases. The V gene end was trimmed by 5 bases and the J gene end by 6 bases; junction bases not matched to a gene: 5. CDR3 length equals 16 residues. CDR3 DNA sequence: TGTGCCAGCAGTCCGGGACTAGCGGGAGTGGCCGGGGAGCTGTTTTTT. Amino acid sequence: CASSPGLAGVAGELFF.

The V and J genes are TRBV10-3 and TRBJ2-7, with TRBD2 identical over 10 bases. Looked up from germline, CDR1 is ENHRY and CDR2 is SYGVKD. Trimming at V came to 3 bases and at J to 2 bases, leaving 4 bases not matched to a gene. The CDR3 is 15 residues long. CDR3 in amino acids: CAISESGTSAYEQYF. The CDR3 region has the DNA TGTGCCATCAGTGAATCGGGGACTAGCGCCTACGAGCAGTACTTC.

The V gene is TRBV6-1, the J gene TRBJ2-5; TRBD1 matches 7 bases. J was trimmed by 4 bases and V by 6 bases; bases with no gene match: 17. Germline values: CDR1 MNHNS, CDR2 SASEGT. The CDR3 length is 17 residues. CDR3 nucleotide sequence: TGTGCCAGCAGAACCCGCGGCAGGGGGTCACGTAGAGAGACCCAGTACTTC. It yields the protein CASRTRGRGSRRETQYF.

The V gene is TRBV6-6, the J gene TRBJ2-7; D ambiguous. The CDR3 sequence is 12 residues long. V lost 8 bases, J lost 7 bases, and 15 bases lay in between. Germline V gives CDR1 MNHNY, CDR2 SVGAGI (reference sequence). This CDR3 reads CASGPESREQYF. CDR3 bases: TGTGCCAGCGGGCCGGAAAGCAGGGAGCAGTACTTC.

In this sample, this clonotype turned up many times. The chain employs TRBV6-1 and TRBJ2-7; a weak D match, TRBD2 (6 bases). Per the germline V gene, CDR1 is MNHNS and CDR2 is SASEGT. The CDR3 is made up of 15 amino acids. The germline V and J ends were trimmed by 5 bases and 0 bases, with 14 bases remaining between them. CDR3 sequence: CASSRREFVSYEQYF. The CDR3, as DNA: TGTGCCAGCAGTCGCCGGGAGTTCGTCTCCTACGAGCAGTACTTC.

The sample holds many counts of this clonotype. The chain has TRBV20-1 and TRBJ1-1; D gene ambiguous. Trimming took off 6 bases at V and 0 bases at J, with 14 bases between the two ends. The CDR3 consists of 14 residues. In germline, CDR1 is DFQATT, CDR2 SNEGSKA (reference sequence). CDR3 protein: CSAGYGSLNTEAFF. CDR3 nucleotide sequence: TGCAGTGCGGGTTACGGCTCGTTGAACACTGAAGCTTTCTTT.

This CDR3 reads CAARQGVNTEAFF. As DNA, the CDR3 is TGTGCCGCAAGACAGGGCGTGAACACTGAAGCTTTCTTT. The gene calls are TRBV6-1 and TRBJ1-1; 7 bases map to TRBD1. CDR3 length equals 13 residues. With 11 bases clipped from V and 0 bases from J, the junction kept 6 bases outside the gene matches. Germline V gene data show CDR1 as MNHNS and CDR2 as SASEGT.

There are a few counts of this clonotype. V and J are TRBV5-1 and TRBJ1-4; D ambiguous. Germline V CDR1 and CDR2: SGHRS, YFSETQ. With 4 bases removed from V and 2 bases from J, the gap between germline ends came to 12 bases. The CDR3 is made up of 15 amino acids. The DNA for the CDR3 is TGCGCCAGCAGCCCGTCGGGTCGGACTAATGAAAAACTGTTTTTT. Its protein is CASSPSGRTNEKLFF.

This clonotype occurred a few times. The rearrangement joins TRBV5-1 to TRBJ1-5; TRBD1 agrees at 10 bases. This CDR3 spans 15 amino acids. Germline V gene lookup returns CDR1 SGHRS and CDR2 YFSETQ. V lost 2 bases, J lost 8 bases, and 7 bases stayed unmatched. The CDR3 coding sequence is TGCGCCAGCAGCTTAGAGGGACAGGGGTTTGAGCCCCAGCATTTT. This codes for CASSLEGQGFEPQHF.

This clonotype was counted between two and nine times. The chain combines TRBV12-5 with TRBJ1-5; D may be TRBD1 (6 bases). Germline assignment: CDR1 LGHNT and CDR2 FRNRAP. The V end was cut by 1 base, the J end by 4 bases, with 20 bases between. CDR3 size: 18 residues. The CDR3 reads CASGLAPRGLDNNQPQHF. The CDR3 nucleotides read TGTGCTAGTGGTTTGGCCCCAAGGGGGTTAGATAATAATCAGCCCCAGCATTTT.

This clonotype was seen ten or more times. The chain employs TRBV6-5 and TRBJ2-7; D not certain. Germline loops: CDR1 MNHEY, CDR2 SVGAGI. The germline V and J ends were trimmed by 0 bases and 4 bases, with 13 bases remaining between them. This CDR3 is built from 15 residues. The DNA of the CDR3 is TGTGCCAGCAGTTACTCGACCTATGGTGGGTACGAGCAGTACTTC. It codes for CASSYSTYGGYEQYF.

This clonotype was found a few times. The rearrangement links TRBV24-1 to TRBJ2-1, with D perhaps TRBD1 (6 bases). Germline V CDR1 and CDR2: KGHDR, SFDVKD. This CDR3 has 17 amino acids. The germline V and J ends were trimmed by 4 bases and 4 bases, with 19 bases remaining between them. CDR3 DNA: TGTGCCACCAGTGACCTCGGACCCGGGACAACTTACAATGAGCAGTTCTTC. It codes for CATSDLGPGTTYNEQFF.

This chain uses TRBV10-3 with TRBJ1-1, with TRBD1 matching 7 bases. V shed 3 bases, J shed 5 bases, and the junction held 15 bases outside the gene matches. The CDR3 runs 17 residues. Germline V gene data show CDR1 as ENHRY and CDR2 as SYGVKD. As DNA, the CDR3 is TGTGCCATCAGTGATCGGGGACAGAAGGGCTGGCGGACTGAAGCTTTCTTT. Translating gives CAISDRGQKGWRTEAFF.

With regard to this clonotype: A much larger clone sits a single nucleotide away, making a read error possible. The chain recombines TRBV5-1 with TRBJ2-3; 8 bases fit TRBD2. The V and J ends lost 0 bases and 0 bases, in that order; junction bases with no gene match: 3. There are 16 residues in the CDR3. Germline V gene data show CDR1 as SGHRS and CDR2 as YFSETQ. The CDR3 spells CASSLVLAASTDTQYF. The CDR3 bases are TGCGCCAGCAGCTTGGTACTAGCGGCTAGCACAGATACGCAGTATTTT.

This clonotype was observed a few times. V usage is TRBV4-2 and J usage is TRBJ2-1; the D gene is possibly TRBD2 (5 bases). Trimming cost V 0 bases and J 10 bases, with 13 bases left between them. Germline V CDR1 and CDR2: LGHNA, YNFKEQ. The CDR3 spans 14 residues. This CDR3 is CASSQDLRAGEQFF. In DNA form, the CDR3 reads TGTGCCAGCAGCCAAGATCTGAGGGCCGGGGAGCAGTTCTTC.

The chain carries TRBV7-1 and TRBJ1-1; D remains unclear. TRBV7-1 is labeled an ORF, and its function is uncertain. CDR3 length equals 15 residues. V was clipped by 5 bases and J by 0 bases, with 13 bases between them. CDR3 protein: CASSPEGRLNTEAFF. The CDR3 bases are TGTGCCAGCAGCCCGGAAGGGCGGCTGAACACTGAAGCTTTCTTT.